This TCR beta chain was recovered during a study of T cells in Graves' hyperthyroidism and ophthalmopathy. Recently diagnosed hyperthyroidism of less than 2 months' duration affected patients aged 18 to 65. Regarding the study as a whole: Blood samples included most of the expanded thyroid clonotypes exceeding 0.001.

With respect to this clonotype: Its antigen is unidentified. A read error is likely here: a far larger clone is one base away.

Germline V gene lookup returns CDR1 SGHTA and CDR2 FQGNSA. The CDR3 has 13 amino acids. TCR beta CDR3 regions were amplified from RNA transcripts. TCR CDR3 underwent first-round RT-PCR with the HTBI primer set. TCRdb processed the multiplex PCR reads anew with MiXCR; each CDR3 protein has one entry. Of about 580,000 distinct CDR3 sequences in the sample, about 14% were seen once. The receptor was isolated from a woman in her 30s with Graves' hyperthyroidism that later progressed to Graves' ophthalmopathy. V gene TRBV7-2 combines with J gene TRBJ1-1; 8 bases line up with TRBD1. Sequencing input: blood. The CDR3 DNA is TGTGCCAGCAGCTTACAGGGGGCAACTGAATCTTTCTTT. Residues: CASSLQGATESFF.